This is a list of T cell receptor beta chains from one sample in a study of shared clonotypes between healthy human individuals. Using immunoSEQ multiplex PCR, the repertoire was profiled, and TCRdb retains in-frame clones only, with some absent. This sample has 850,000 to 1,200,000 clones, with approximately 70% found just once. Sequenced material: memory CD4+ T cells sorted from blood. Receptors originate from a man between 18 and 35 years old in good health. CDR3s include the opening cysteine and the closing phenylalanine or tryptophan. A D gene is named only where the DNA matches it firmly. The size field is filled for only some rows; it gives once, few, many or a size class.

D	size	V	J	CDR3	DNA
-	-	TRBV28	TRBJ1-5	CATSGGGTPSNQPQHF	TGTGCCACCTCCGGCGGAGGGACCCCTAGCAATCAGCCCCAGCATTTT
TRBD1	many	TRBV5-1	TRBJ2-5	CASSLIPGQGSETQYF	TGCGCCAGCAGCTTGATCCCGGGACAGGGCTCAGAGACCCAGTACTTC
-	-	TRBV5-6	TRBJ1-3	CASSLGRGWSSGNTIYF	TGTGCCAGCAGCTTGGGCAGGGGTTGGTCGTCTGGAAACACCATATATTTT
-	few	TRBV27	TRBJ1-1	CASSFRQFTEAFF	TGTGCCAGCAGTTTCAGACAGTTCACTGAAGCTTTCTTT
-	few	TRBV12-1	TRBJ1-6	CASSFEGGTGELPLHF	TGTGCCAGCAGCTTTGAAGGAGGGACAGGCGAATTACCCCTCCACTTT
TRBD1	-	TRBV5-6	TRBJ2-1	CASSSGTGSLYNEQFF	TGTGCCAGCAGCTCCGGGACAGGGAGCTTATACAATGAGCAGTTCTTC
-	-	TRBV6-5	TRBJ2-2	CASSYEGRRTGELFF	TGTGCCAGCAGTTACGAGGGGCGGAGGACCGGGGAGCTGTTTTTT
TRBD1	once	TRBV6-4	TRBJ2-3	CASSRQGVSDTQYF	TGTGCCAGCAGCAGACAGGGGGTCTCAGATACGCAGTATTTT
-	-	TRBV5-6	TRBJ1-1	CASSLRGLITEAFF	TGTGCCAGCAGCTTGAGAGGGCTCATCACTGAAGCTTTCTTT
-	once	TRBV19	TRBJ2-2	CASSAPLGASRELFF	TGTGCCAGTAGCGCACCCTTGGGGGCAAGCCGGGAGCTGTTTTTT
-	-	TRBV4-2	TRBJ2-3	CASSPRANGARTDTQYF	TGTGCCAGCAGTCCAAGGGCAAACGGGGCTCGCACAGATACGCAGTATTTT
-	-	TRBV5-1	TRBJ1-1	CASNSDTEAFF	TGCGCCAGCAATTCAGACACTGAAGCTTTCTTT
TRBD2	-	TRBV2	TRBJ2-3	CASSVGGSRTDTQYF	TGTGCCAGCAGTGTAGGCGGGAGTAGGACAGATACGCAGTATTTT
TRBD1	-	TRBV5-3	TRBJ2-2	CARSQRTPGQGRIGELFF	TGTGCCAGAAGCCAGAGAACACCGGGACAGGGTCGAATCGGGGAGCTGTTTTTT
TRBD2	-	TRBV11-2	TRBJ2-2	CASERGDTGELFF	TGTGCCAGTGAGCGGGGGGATACCGGGGAGCTGTTTTTT
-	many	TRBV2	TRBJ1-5	CASSGAGIYQPQHF	TGTGCCAGCAGTGGAGCAGGGATTTATCAGCCCCAGCATTTT
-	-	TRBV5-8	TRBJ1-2	CASASPHQNYGYTF	TGTGCCAGCGCCTCACCCCACCAAAACTATGGCTACACCTTC
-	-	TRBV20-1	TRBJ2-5	CSADPQYF	TGCAGTGCTGATCCCCAGTACTTC
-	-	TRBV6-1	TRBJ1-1	CASDVRGNTEAFF	TGTGCCAGCGACGTGCGGGGTAACACTGAAGCTTTCTTT
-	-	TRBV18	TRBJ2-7	CASSPPGAEQYF	TGTGCCAGCTCACCCCCCGGTGCCGAGCAGTACTTC
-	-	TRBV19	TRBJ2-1	CASSILRGEGEQFF	TGTGCCAGTAGTATTCTGAGGGGGGAGGGTGAGCAGTTCTTC
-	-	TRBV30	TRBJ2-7	CAWSVRYEQYF	TGTGCCTGGAGTGTGCGGTACGAGCAGTACTTC
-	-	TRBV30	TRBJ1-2	CAWTLKQGWNYGYTF	TGTGCCTGGACTTTAAAACAGGGCTGGAACTATGGCTACACCTTC
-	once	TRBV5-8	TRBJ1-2	CASSLNQQGTYGYTF	TGTGCCAGCAGCTTGAACCAACAGGGTACCTATGGCTACACCTTC
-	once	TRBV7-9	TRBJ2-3	CASSLEGLADTQYF	TGTGCCAGCAGCTTAGAGGGGTTGGCAGATACGCAGTATTTT
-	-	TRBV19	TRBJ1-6	CASSSGQQNSPLHF	TGTGCCAGTAGTTCCGGACAGCAGAATTCACCCCTCCACTTT
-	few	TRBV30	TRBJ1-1	CAWSVWDNTEAFF	TGTGCCTGGAGTGTTTGGGACAACACTGAAGCTTTCTTT
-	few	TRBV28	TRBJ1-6	CASSLPFSPLHF	TGTGCCAGCAGTCTCCCCTTCTCACCCCTCCACTTT
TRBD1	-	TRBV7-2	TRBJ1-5	CASSRDRGPEQPQHF	TGTGCCAGCAGCCGGGACAGGGGGCCGGAACAGCCCCAGCATTTT
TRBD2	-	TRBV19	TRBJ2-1	CASSIGGSRVDEQFF	TGTGCCAGTAGTATCGGGGGGAGTAGGGTCGATGAGCAGTTCTTC
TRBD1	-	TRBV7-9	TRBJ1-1	CASLRTGNTEAFF	TGTGCCAGCCTACGGACAGGGAACACTGAAGCTTTCTTT
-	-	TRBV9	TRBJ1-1	CASSVRADTEAFF	TGTGCCAGCAGCGTCAGGGCGGACACTGAAGCTTTCTTT
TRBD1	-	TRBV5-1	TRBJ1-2	CASSGGQGAGYTF	TGCGCCAGCAGCGGGGGACAGGGGGCTGGCTACACCTTC
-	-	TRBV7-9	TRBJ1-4	CASSLTAGPEKLFF	TGTGCCAGCTCCCTAACGGCAGGGCCTGAAAAACTGTTTTTT
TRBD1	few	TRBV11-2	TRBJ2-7	CASSFQAGTALSEQYF	TGTGCCAGCAGCTTCCAAGCCGGGACAGCCCTCTCCGAGCAGTACTTC
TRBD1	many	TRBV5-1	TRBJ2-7	CASSSDPTGYYEQYF	TGCGCCAGCAGCTCCGACCCGACAGGGTACTACGAGCAGTACTTC
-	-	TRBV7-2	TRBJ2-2	CASSSAGQSTGELFF	TGTGCCAGCAGCTCCGCGGGACAGAGCACCGGGGAGCTGTTTTTT
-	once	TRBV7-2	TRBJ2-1	CASSFAGKNEQFF	TGTGCCAGCAGCTTTGCAGGGAAGAATGAGCAGTTCTTC
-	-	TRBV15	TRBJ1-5	CATSRDGQSNQPQHF	TGTGCCACCAGCAGAGATGGGCAGTCCAATCAGCCCCAGCATTTT
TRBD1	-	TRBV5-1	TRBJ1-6	CASSQGQGVSSPLHF	TGCGCCAGCAGCCAGGGACAGGGGGTTTCTTCACCCCTCCACTTT
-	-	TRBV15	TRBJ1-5	CATSRERKGQPQHF	TGTGCCACCAGCAGAGAGCGGAAGGGTCAGCCCCAGCATTTT
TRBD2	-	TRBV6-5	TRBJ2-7	CASSYSRGAYEQYF	TGTGCCAGCAGTTACTCACGGGGGGCCTACGAGCAGTACTTC
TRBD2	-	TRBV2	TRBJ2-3	CASRAGLAGPTDTQYF	TGTGCCAGCAGGGCGGGACTAGCGGGGCCCACAGATACGCAGTATTTT
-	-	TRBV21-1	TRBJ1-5	CASSKAPKDREEPQHF	TGTGCCAGCAGCAAAGCGCCGAAGGACAGGGAAGAGCCCCAGCATTTT
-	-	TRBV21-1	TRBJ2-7	CASSTPGTSGRTFAYEQYF	TGTGCCAGCAGCACTCCCGGGACTAGCGGGAGAACTTTCGCCTACGAGCAGTACTTC
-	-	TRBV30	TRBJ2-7	CAWSASYEQYF	TGTGCCTGGAGTGCCTCCTACGAGCAGTACTTC
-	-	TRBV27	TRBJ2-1	CASSFRANPYNEQFF	TGTGCCAGCAGTTTTCGGGCGAACCCCTACAATGAGCAGTTCTTC
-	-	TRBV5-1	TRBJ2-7	CASNGGTSSYEQYF	TGCGCCTCCAATGGGGGGACGTCCTCCTACGAGCAGTACTTC
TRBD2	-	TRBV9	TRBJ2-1	CASSETLGAGGSNEQFF	TGTGCCAGCAGCGAGACCCTAGGGGCGGGAGGGTCGAATGAGCAGTTCTTC
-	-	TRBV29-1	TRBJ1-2	CSVNPNYGYTF	TGCAGCGTTAACCCTAACTATGGCTACACCTTC
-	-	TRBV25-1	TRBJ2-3	CASSESFRDTQYF	TGTGCCAGCAGTGAATCCTTTAGAGATACGCAGTATTTT
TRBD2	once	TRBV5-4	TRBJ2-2	CASSSGLAGANTGELFF	TGTGCCAGCAGCTCCGGACTAGCGGGAGCGAACACCGGGGAGCTGTTTTTT
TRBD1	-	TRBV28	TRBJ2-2	CASRTGGMTGELFF	TGTGCCAGCAGGACAGGGGGCATGACCGGGGAGCTGTTTTTT
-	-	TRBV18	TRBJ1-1	CASSAMGGAGDTEAFF	TGTGCCAGCTCAGCCATGGGGGGGGCCGGAGACACTGAAGCTTTCTTT